The source of this T cell receptor beta chain is a study of T cell responses to AZD1222 COVID-19 vaccine. Germline V CDR1 and CDR2: SGHVS, FNYEAQ. The V end was cut by 3 bases, the J end by 0 bases, with 6 bases between. This CDR3 comprises 15 residues. General observations from the study: Possibly, clonal diversity was underestimated; donors were largely white British and included more females. Baseline seropositives among AZD1222 recipients totaled only 5 to 7. Every sample of the repertoires postdated the peak T cell response. With dominance at 160-218 and 743-854, vaccine-associated CD4 TCRs spanned spike.

Concerning this clone itself: Its cognate antigen is unknown.

Sequenced by immunoSEQ multiplex PCR; TCRdb stores in-frame clones only, minus some. The table lists around 100,000 clones, about 89% of them singletons. The chain is built from TRBV7-6 and TRBJ1-6; D not resolved. The material was peripheral blood, obtained on day 0 of AZD1222 vaccination. The TCR originated in an adult in good health. CDR3 sequence (DNA): TGTGCCAGCAGCTTGGGGAGCTCCTATAATTCACCCCTCCACTTT. As protein: CASSLGSSYNSPLHF.